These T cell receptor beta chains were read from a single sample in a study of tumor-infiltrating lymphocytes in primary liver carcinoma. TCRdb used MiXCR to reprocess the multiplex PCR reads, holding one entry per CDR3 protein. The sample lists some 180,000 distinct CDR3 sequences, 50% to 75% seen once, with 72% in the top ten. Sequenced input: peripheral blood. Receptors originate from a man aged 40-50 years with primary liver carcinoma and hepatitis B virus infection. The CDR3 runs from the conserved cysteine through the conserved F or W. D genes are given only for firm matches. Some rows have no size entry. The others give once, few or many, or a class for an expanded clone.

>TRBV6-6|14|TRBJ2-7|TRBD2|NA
TGTGCCAGCAATCCGAGCGGGAGTGATTTGGAGCAGTACTTC
CASNPSGSDLEQYF
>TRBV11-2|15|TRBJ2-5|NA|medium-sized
TGTGCCAGCAGCGACCTGACAGGAGCGGGAGAGACCCAGTACTTC
CASSDLTGAGETQYF
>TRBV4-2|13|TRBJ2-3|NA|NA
TGTGCCGGCGGTCGGGAGTCCACAGATACGCAGTATTTT
CAGGRESTDTQYF
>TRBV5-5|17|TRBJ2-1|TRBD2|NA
TGTGCCAGCAGAAAGGGACTAGCGGGAGTGGGATACAATGAGCAGTTTTTC
CASRKGLAGVGYNEQFF
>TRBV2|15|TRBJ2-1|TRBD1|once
TGTGCCAGCAGATGGGACAGGGTCTCCTACAATGAGCAGTTTTTC
CASRWDRVSYNEQFF
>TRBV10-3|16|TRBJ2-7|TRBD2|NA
TGTGTCATCAGTCCCGGGACTAGCGGGTCTTCCTACGGGCAGTACTTC
CVISPGTSGSSYGQYF
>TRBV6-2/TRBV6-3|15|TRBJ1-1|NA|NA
TGTGCCAGCAGTGGCCCCGGGGGGAGGAACACTGAAGCTTTCTTT
CASSGPGGRNTEAFF
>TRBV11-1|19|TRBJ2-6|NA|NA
TGTGCCAGCAGCCCCTGGGGGAGCAGTGTTAACTCTGGGGCCAACGTCCTGACTTTC
CASSPWGSSVNSGANVLTF
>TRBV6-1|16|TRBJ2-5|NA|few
TGTGCCAGCGCCCCTGGGTCAGTTATTCACCAAGAGACCCAGTACTTC
CASAPGSVIHQETQYF
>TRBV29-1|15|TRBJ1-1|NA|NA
TGCATCGTTAAAGAGAACAGTGGATTAGGGACTGAAGCCTTCTTT
CIVKENSGLGTEAFF
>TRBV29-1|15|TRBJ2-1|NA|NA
TGCAACATGGGGTCTCCTTCCAGCTCCTACAATGAGCAGTTCTTC
CNMGSPSSSYNEQFF
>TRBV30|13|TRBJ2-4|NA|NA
TGTGCCTCGGACCATATAGGACGCACGATTCGGTACTTC
CASDHIGRTIRYF
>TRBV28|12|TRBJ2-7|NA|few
TGTGCCAGCAGTGAAGGGGGGTACGAGCAGTACTTC
CASSEGGYEQYF
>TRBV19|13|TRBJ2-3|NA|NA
TGTGCCAGCAAGGGCTCTCGCACAGATACGCAGTATTTT
CASKGSRTDTQYF
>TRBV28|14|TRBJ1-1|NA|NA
TGTGCCAGCAGTTTTGGTACGGATTACACTGAAGCTTTCTTT
CASSFGTDYTEAFF
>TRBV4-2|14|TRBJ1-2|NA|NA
TGTGCCAGCAGCCAAGATCAGGTTAGCTATGGCTACACCTTC
CASSQDQVSYGYTF
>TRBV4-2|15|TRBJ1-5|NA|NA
TGTGCCAGCAGCCAAGAGAAGTATAGCAATCAGCCCCAGCATTTT
CASSQEKYSNQPQHF
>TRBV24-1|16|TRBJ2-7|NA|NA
TGTGCCACCGGGCGGATGGAGGGGCTCGACACCTACGAGCAGTACTTC
CATGRMEGLDTYEQYF
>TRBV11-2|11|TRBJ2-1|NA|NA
TGTGCCGGCATCCCGAACAATGAGCAGTTCTTC
CAGIPNNEQFF
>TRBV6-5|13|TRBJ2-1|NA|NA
TGTGCCAGCAGGGACTCTGGTGGAAATGAGGAGTTCTTC
CASRDSGGNEEFF
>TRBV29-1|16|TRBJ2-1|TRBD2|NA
TGCAGCGTGGTCATGGGAGGGCCAGGGTGGTACAATGAGCAGTTCTTC
CSVVMGGPGWYNEQFF
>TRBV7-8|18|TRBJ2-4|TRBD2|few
TGTGCCAGCAGCCCGGCGCCGGGACTAGCGGTAGCCAAAAACATTCAGTACTTC
CASSPAPGLAVAKNIQYF
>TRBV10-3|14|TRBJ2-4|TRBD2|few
TGTGCCATCAGGGAGCGGGAGGACAAAAACATTCAGTACTTC
CAIREREDKNIQYF
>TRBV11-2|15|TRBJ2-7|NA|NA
TGTATCAGCAGCTCCCCCGGCCAGGGATTCTACGAGCAGTACTTC
CISSSPGQGFYEQYF
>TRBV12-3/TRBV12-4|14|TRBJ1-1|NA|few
TGTGCCAGCAGTTTTCAGGGAGGTAACACTGAAGCTTTCTTT
CASSFQGGNTEAFF
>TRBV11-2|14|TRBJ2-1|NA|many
TGTGCCAGCAGCTCCTTAGGAGTATACAATGAGCAGTTCTTC
CASSSLGVYNEQFF
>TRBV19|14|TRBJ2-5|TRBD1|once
TGTGCCAGTAGTGAGTCGACAGGGCAAGAGACCCAGTACTTC
CASSESTGQETQYF
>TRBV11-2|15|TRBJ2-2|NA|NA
TGTGCCAGCAGCTTTTATCGGGTCGACGCCGGGGAGCTGTTTTTT
CASSFYRVDAGELFF
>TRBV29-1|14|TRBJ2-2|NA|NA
TGCAGCGTTGAAAAGTGGGACCACACCGGGGAGCTGTTTTTT
CSVEKWDHTGELFF
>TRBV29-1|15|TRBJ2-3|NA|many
TGCAGCGCAACTGGGACAAACTTGGGGCCAGATACGCAGTATTTT
CSATGTNLGPDTQYF
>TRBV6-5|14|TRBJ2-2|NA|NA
TGTGCCAGCAGTTACCCGGCGAACACCGGGGAGCTGTTTTTT
CASSYPANTGELFF
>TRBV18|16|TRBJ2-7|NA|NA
TGTGCCAACTCACCGAAGAATAGCGGTAACTCCTACGAGCAGTACTTC
CANSPKNSGNSYEQYF
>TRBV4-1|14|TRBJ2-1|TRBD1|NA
TGCGCCAGCAGCCACGGACAGGGTATCAATGAGCAGTTCTTC
CASSHGQGINEQFF
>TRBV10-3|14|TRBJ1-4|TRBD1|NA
TGTGCCATCCGTGGGGACAGGCTTGATGAAAAACTGTTTTTT
CAIRGDRLDEKLFF
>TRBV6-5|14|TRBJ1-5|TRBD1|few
TGTGCCAGCAAGAGACAGGGTGGCAATCAGCCCCAGCATTTT
CASKRQGGNQPQHF
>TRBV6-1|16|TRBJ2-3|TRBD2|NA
TGTGCCAGCAGTTCCCCAAGCGGGAGGGCGGGAGATACGCAGTATTTT
CASSSPSGRAGDTQYF
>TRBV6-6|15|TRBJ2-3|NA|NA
TGTGCCAGCAGTTACCTAGCTCGGGAAGGAGATACGCAGTATTTT
CASSYLAREGDTQYF
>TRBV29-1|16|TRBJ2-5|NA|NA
TGCAGCGTTGATTGTAGGGCTGGGGGCCACCAAGAGACCCAGTACTTC
CSVDCRAGGHQETQYF
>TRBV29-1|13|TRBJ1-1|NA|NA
TGCAGCGTTGAAGAGGGGGGGGCTTCTGAAGCTTTCTTT
CSVEEGGASEAFF
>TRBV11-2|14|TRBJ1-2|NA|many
TGTGCCAGCACACTATCCCGGGGATCCTATGGCTACACCTTC
CASTLSRGSYGYTF
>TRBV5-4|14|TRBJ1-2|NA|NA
TGTGCCAGCAGCTCAGGACAGAATGACTATGGCTACACCTTC
CASSSGQNDYGYTF
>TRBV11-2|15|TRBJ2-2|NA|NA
TGTACCAGCAGCCTACAGGGTCCTAATACCGGGGAGCTGTTTTTT
CTSSLQGPNTGELFF
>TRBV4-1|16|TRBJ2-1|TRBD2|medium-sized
TGCGCCAGCAGCCAAGGTTCCCGGGAGGGCCGAGGTGAGCAGTTCTTC
CASSQGSREGRGEQFF
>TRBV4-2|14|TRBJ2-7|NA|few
TGTGCCAGCAGCCAGACGACAGGCAGCTACGAGCAGTACTTC
CASSQTTGSYEQYF
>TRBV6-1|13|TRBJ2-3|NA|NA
TGTGCCAGCAGTGGGGACTGGGATAGGACGCAGTATTTT
CASSGDWDRTQYF
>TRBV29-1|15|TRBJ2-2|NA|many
TGCAGCGTTGGGCGAGCGGCACTGAACACCGGGGAGCTGTTTTTT
CSVGRAALNTGELFF
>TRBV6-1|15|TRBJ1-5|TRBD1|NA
TGTGCCAGCATGATTGGGACAGGTTTAAATCAGCCCCAGCATTTT
CASMIGTGLNQPQHF
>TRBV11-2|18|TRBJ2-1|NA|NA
TGTGCCAGCAGCGTCCCCCTAGCTAGTCCGGATAAGTACAATGAGCAGTTCTTC
CASSVPLASPDKYNEQFF
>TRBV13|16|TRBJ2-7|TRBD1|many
TGTGCCAGCAGCTCTAGGGATCGACAGGGATCCTACGAGCAGTACTTC
CASSSRDRQGSYEQYF
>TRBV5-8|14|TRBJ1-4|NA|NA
TGTGCCAGCAGCTTGTCGGCCATCGGAGGAAAACTGTTTTTT
CASSLSAIGGKLFF
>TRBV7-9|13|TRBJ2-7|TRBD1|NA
TGTGCCAGCAGCCGGTACAGGGGTCACGAGCAGTACTTC
CASSRYRGHEQYF
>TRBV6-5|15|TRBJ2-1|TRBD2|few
TGTGCCAGCAGTCCGTACTCTAGCGGACACAATGAGCAGTTCTTC
CASSPYSSGHNEQFF
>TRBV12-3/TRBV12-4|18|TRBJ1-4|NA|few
TGTGCCAGCAGTTTAGCGGGATGGGGACAAGCAACTAATGAAAAACTGTTTTTT
CASSLAGWGQATNEKLFF